The 17 T cell receptor beta chains given below trace back to one sample, sequenced in a study of cytomegalovirus exposure and HLA in healthy donors. Sequencing used immunoSEQ multiplex PCR; TCRdb keeps in-frame clones, though not all of them. Among approximately 97,000 clones, about 95% were seen once, and the ten largest hold 0.7% to 0.9%. The specimen was PBMCs. Receptors originate from a woman aged 18 to 35 in good health and CMV-seronegative.

The chain combines TRBV5-1 with TRBJ2-1, with TRBD2 matching over 12 bases. CDR1 and CDR2 from the germline V gene are SGHRS and YFSETQ. There are 17 residues in the CDR3. The V and J ends lost 3 bases and 0 bases, in that order; junction bases with no gene match: 4. As DNA, the CDR3 is TGCGCCAGCAGCTCTCTAGCGGGAGGGAACTCCTACAATGAGCAGTTCTTC. This translates into CASSSLAGGNSYNEQFF.

The J gene is TRBJ2-3, the V gene TRBV19; 8 bases are a match to TRBD2. With 4 bases clipped from V and 3 bases from J, the junction kept 6 bases outside the gene matches. The CDR3 runs to 15 residues. Germline-derived CDR1 and CDR2 are LNHDA and SQIVND (reference sequence). DNA for the CDR3: TGTGCCAGTAGTACTGCGGGGGGACGAACAGATACGCAGTATTTT. It encodes CASSTAGGRTDTQYF.

The rearrangement joins TRBV30 to TRBJ2-7; the D gene is possibly TRBD1 (6 bases). With 2 bases removed from V and 2 bases from J, the gap between germline ends came to 13 bases. The germline gives CDR1 GTSNPN, CDR2 SVGIG (reference sequence). This CDR3 is built from 14 residues. In DNA, the CDR3 is TGTGCCTGGAGTTCCGGGACACTCACCTACGAGCAGTACTTC. Translating it yields CAWSSGTLTYEQYF.

The rearrangement joins TRBV11-3 to TRBJ2-4, with D possibly matching TRBD2 (7 bases). Germline V gene sequence: CDR1 SGHNT, CDR2 YENEEA. The CDR3 spans 18 residues. The V and J ends lost 7 bases and 1 base respectively, with 23 bases between them. The DNA for the CDR3 is TGTGCCAGCAACCCAGGAAGTGGGGGGGCTCGGGCCAAAAACATTCAGTACTTC. It specifies CASNPGSGGARAKNIQYF.

Notes on this clone: The limits of the CDR3 on the DNA are not certain, so only TCRdb's listed CDR3 is given. The CDR3 loop is CASSFGQGNQPQHF. The chain combines TRBV5-6 with TRBJ1-5; TRBD1 was called by the table and not checked on the DNA. The germline V gene encodes CDR1 SGHDT and CDR2 YYEEEE. Including both end residues, the CDR3 is 14 amino acids long.

The chain has TRBV10-3 and TRBJ2-3; the match to TRBD2 covers 11 bases. V was pared by 6 bases and J by 0 bases, with 5 bases of the junction left unmatched. The V gene's germline CDR1 is ENHRY and CDR2 SYGVKD. CDR3 length: 16 residues. CDR3 in DNA: TGTGCCATCAGGGATGCTAGCGGGAGGAGCACAGATACGCAGTATTTT. Amino acids: CAIRDASGRSTDTQYF.

V usage is TRBV7-2 and J usage is TRBJ2-3; 10 nucleotides align to TRBD1. The V segment lost 5 bases and the J segment 7 bases; nucleotides outside the gene matches: 12. The CDR3 is 16 amino acids. CDR1 SGHTA and CDR2 FQGNSA come from the germline V gene. The CDR3 sequence: CASSTPTGGWSNTQYF. CDR3 nucleotides: TGTGCCAGCAGCACCCCGACAGGGGGCTGGTCGAATACGCAGTATTTT.

The genes are TRBV6-5 and TRBJ1-2, with D tentatively TRBD1 (6 bases). This CDR3 contains 15 residues. Germline V gives CDR1 MNHEY, CDR2 SVGAGI. Trimming shortened V by 0 bases and J by 5 bases, and 13 bases separated the two germline ends. CDR3 region: CASSYSARGGYGYTF. CDR3 coding DNA: TGTGCCAGCAGTTACTCGGCCAGGGGAGGGTATGGCTACACCTTC.

The rearrangement links TRBV19 to TRBJ1-1; 7 nucleotides align to TRBD1. From germline, CDR1 is LNHDA and CDR2 SQIVND (reference sequence). The CDR3 loop spans 15 amino acids. Trimming cost V 10 bases and J 1 base; bases outside gene matches: 12. CDR3: CATTNGAGGNTEAFF. The CDR3 DNA reads TGTGCCACCACCAATGGGGCAGGGGGGAACACTGAAGCTTTCTTT. The complete variable domain, with remaining parts taken from reference TRBV19 and TRBJ1-1, reads DGGITQSPKYLFRKEGQNVTLSCEQNLNHDAMYWYRQDPGQGLRLIYYSQIVNDFQKGDIAEGYSVSREKKESFPLTVTSAQKNPTAFYLCATTNGAGGNTEAFFGQGTRLTVV.

The chain joins TRBV9 to TRBJ1-4, with 11 bases that match TRBD1. The ends lost 4 bases at V and 2 bases at J; junction bases unmatched: 4. The CDR3 totals 16 residues. Per the germline V gene, CDR1 is SGDLS and CDR2 is YYNGEE. The CDR3 loop is CASSPRDRGTNEKLFF. The CDR3, as DNA: TGTGCCAGCAGCCCGCGGGACAGGGGGACTAATGAAAAACTGTTTTTT.

V gene TRBV5-6 combines with J gene TRBJ1-4; a weak D match, TRBD1 (5 bases). The germline V gene has CDR1 SGHDT and CDR2 YYEEEE. The CDR3 is 16 amino acids. Trimming shortened V by 4 bases and J by 2 bases, and 15 bases separated the two germline ends. As DNA, the CDR3 is TGTGCCAGCAGCAATGGGGCGGATGGGACTAATGAAAAACTGTTTTTT. Its protein product is CASSNGADGTNEKLFF. The variable domain in full, completed from reference TRBV5-6 and TRBJ1-4, reads DAGVTQSPTHLIKTRGQQVTLRCSPKSGHDTVSWYQQALGQGPQFIFQYYEEEERQRGNFPDRFSGHQFPNYSSELNVNALLLGDSALYLCASSNGADGTNEKLFFGSGTQLSVL.

This chain joins TRBV23-1 and TRBJ2-1; 13 bases are a match to TRBD2. TRBV23-1 qualifies as an ORF whose function is uncertain. The ends lost 6 bases at V and 5 bases at J; junction bases unmatched: 4. The length of the CDR3 is 15 residues. The CDR3 here is CASRTGTSGNNEQFF. The CDR3 region has the DNA TGCGCCAGCAGGACCGGGACTAGCGGGAACAATGAGCAGTTCTTC.

The V and J genes are TRBV19 and TRBJ1-1, with 8 bases fitting TRBD1. The CDR3 covers 15 residues. Germline trimming cut 8 bases from V and 0 bases from J; bases unmatched to any gene: 8. Germline V gene sequence: CDR1 LNHDA, CDR2 SQIVND (reference sequence). The CDR3 spells CASDPGTGMNTEAFF. The DNA for the CDR3 is TGTGCCAGTGACCCCGGGACAGGAATGAACACTGAAGCTTTCTTT.

This chain connects TRBV19 to TRBJ2-4, with TRBD1 matching 8 bases. The CDR3 is 17 residues long. The ends lost 9 bases at V and 0 bases at J; junction bases unmatched: 13. Germline CDR1 and CDR2: LNHDA and SQIVND (reference sequence). The CDR3 here is CASSGQALILAKNIQYF. In DNA form, the CDR3 reads TGTGCCAGCTCGGGACAGGCGTTAATCCTAGCCAAAAACATTCAGTACTTC.

This chain uses TRBV27 with TRBJ2-1; weak D call: TRBD2 (6 bases). The V end lost 3 bases, the J end lost 5 bases, and 17 bases lay between the germline ends. This CDR3 is built from 16 residues. From germline, CDR1 is MNHEY and CDR2 SMNVEV (reference sequence). As DNA, the CDR3 is TGTGCCAGCAGTTTCTGGGGGGTTGATAGAAACAATGAGCAGTTCTTC. Its protein is CASSFWGVDRNNEQFF.

This rearrangement joins TRBV30 to TRBJ2-2; TRBD2 might be the D (5 bases). V lost 0 bases and J 5 bases, leaving 13 bases between the germline ends. Germline assignment: CDR1 GTSNPN and CDR2 SVGIG (reference sequence). The CDR3 has 15 amino acids. The CDR3 DNA follows: TGTGCCTGGAGTGTACTAGGACCCGAAACCGGGGAGCTGTTTTTT. Its protein is CAWSVLGPETGELFF.

The V gene is TRBV9, the J gene TRBJ2-7; weak D call: TRBD2 (6 bases). This CDR3 region has 14 residues. Germline lookup yields CDR1 SGDLS and CDR2 YYNGEE. V gave up 4 bases and J gave up 1 base, with 12 bases separating them. CDR3 sequence: CASSSRDSSYEQYF. The CDR3 DNA sequence: TGTGCCAGCAGCTCCCGGGACTCGTCCTACGAGCAGTACTTC.